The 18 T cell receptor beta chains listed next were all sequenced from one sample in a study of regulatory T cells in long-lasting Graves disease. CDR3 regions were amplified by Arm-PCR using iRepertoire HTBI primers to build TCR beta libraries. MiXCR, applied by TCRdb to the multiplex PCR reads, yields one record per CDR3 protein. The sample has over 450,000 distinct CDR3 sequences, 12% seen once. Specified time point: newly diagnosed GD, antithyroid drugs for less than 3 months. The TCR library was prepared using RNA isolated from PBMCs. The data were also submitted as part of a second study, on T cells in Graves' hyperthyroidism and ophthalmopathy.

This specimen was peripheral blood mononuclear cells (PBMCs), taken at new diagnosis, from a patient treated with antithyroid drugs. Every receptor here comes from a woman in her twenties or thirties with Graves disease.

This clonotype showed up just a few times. The CDR3 DNA sequence: TGTGCCAGCAGCCACCCTAGCGGGAGTGTGCCAGATACGCAGTATTTT. This translates into CASSHPSGSVPDTQYF. The genes are TRBV7-9 and TRBJ2-3; 10 bases map to TRBD2. The CDR3 length is 16 residues. The germline V gene has CDR1 SEHNR and CDR2 FQNEAQ (reference sequence). Trimming removed 5 bases from V and 4 bases from J; junction bases left unmatched: 9.

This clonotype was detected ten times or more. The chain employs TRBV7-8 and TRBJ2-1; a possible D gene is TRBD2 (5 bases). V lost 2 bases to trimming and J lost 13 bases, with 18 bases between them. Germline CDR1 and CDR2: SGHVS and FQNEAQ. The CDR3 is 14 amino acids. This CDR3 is CASSLRVRWTHQFF. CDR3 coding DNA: TGTGCCAGCAGCTTAAGAGTTCGATGGACTCACCAGTTCTTC.

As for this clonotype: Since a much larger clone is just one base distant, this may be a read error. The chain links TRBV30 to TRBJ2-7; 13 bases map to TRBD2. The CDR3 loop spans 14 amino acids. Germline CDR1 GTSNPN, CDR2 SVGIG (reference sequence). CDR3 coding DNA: TGTGCCTGGGGGGGACTAGCGGGATCCTGCGAGCAGTACTTC. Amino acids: CAWGGLAGSCEQYF. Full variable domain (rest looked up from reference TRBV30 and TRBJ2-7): SQTIHQWPATLVQPVGSPLSLECTVEGTSNPNLYWYRQAAGRGLQLLFYSVGIGQISSEVPQNLSASRPQDRQFILSSKKLLLSDSGFYLCAWGGLAGSCEQYFGPGTRLTVT.

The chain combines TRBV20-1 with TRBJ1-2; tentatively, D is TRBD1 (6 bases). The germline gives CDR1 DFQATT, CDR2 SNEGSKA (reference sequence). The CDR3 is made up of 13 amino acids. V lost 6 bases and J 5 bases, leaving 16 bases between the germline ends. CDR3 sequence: CSASKGDGYGYTF. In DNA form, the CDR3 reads TGCAGTGCATCAAAGGGGGACGGATATGGCTACACCTTC.

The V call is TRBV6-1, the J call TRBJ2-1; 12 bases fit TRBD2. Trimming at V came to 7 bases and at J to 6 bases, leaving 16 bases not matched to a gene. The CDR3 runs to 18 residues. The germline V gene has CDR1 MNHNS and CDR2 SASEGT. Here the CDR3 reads CASTFRGLAGGPFNEQFF. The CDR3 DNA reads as TGTGCCAGCACCTTTCGTGGGCTAGCGGGAGGGCCCTTCAATGAGCAGTTCTTC.

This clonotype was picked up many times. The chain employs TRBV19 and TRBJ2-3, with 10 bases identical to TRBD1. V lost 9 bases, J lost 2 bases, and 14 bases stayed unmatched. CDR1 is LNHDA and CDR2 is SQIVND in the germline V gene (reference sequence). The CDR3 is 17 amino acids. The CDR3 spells CASKASPGQGNTDTQYF. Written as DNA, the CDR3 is TGTGCCAGCAAGGCCTCTCCGGGACAGGGGAACACAGATACGCAGTATTTT.

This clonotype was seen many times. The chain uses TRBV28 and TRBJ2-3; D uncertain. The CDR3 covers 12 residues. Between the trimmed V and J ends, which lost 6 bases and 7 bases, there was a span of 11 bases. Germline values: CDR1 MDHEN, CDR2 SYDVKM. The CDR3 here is CASSPAQNTQYF. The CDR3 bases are TGTGCCAGCAGCCCCGCACAGAATACGCAGTATTTT.

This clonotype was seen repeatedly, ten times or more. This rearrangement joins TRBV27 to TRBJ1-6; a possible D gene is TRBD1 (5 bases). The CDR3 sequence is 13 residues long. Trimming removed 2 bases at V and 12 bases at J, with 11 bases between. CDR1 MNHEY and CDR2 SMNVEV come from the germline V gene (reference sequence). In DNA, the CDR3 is TGTGCCAGCAGTTTAGCCCCAGGGTTACCCCTCCACTTT. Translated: CASSLAPGLPLHF.

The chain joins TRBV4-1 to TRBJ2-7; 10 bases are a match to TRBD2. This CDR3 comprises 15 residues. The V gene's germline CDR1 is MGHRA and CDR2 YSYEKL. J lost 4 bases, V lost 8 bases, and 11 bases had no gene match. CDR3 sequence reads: CASGRLAGETYEQYF. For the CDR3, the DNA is TGCGCCAGCGGACGTCTAGCGGGAGAAACATACGAGCAGTACTTC.

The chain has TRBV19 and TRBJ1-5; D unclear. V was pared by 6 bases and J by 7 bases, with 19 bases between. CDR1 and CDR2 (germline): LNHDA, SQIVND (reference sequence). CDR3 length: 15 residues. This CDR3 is CASRGLKDLIQPQHF. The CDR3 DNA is TGTGCCAGTAGAGGACTCAAAGACCTGATCCAGCCCCAGCATTTT.

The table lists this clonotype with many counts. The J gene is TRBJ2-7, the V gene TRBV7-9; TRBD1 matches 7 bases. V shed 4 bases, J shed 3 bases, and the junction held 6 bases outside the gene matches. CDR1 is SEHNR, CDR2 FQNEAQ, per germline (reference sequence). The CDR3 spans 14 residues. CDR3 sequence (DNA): TGTGCCAGCAGCTCCCGGACAGGCGACTACGAGCAGTACTTC. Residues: CASSSRTGDYEQYF.

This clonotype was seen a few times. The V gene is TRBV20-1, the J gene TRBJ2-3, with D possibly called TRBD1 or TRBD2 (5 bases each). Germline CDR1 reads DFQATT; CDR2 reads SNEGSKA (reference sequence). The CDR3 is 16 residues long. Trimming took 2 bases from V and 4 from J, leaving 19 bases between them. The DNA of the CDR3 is TGCAGTGCTAGACCCCGGGACGCGCCTCGGCCAGATACGCAGTATTTT. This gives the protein CSARPRDAPRPDTQYF.

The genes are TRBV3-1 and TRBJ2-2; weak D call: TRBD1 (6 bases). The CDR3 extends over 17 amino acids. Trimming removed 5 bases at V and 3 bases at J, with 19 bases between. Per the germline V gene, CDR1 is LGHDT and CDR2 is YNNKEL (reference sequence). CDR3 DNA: TGTGCCAGCAGCGGGTCCGACAGGCGAGAGTACACCGGGGAGCTGTTTTTT. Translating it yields CASSGSDRREYTGELFF.

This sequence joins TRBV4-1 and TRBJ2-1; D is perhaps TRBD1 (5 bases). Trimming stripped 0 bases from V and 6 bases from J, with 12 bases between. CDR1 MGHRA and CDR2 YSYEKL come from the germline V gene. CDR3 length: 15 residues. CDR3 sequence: CASSQDRWTPNEQFF. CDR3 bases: TGCGCCAGCAGCCAAGATAGATGGACACCCAATGAGCAGTTCTTC.

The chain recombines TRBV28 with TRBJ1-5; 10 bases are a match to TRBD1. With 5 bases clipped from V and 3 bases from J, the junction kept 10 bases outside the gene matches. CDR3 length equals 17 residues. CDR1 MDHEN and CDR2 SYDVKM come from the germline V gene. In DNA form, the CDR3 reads TGTGCCAGCAGTAATCCCAGGACAGGGGGACACAATCAGCCCCAGCATTTT. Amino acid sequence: CASSNPRTGGHNQPQHF.

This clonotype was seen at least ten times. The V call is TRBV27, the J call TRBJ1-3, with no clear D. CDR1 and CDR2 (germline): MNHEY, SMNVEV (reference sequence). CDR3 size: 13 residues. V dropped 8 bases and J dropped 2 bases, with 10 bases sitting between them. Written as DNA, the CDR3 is TGTGCCAGCTGGAGTCGTGCTGGAAACACCATATATTTT. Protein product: CASWSRAGNTIYF.

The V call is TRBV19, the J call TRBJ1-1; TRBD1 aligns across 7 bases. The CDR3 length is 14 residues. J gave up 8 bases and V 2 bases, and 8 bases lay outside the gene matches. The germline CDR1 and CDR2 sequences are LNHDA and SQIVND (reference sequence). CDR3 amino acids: CASSIRTGQKEAFF. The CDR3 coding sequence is TGTGCCAGTAGTATACGGACAGGTCAAAAAGAAGCTTTCTTT.

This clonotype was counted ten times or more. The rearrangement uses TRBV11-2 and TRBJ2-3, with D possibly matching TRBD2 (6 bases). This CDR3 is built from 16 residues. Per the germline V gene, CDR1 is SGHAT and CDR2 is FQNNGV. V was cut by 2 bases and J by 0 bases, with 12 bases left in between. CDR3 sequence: CASSLWEDKSTDTQYF. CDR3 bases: TGTGCCAGCAGCTTATGGGAGGATAAGAGCACAGATACGCAGTATTTT.